This T cell receptor (beta chain) was recovered during a study of blood T cell repertoires in COVID-19. Under the authors' procedure: Reference gene primer amplification gave estimated nucleated cell counts. Generated by immunoSEQ multiplex PCR, the TCRdb table keeps only in-frame clones and is missing some. Clonal size and the V and J genes are those of that table, whereas D and trimming came from the DNA. This sample has 250,000 to 300,000 clones, with 85% to 90% found just once. This sequence was found in a woman between 40 and 55 years old who had recovered from COVID-19. The sample consisted of peripheral blood.

The CDR3: CSVAGGLGQYF. CDR3 nucleotides: TGCAGTGTAGCGGGGGGGCTAGGGCAGTACTTC. The V call is TRBV20-1, the J call TRBJ2-7; 11 bases map to TRBD2. Trimming removed 7 bases from V and 9 bases from J; junction bases left unmatched: 5. The CDR3 loop spans 11 amino acids. Germline values: CDR1 DFQATT, CDR2 SNEGSKA (reference sequence).